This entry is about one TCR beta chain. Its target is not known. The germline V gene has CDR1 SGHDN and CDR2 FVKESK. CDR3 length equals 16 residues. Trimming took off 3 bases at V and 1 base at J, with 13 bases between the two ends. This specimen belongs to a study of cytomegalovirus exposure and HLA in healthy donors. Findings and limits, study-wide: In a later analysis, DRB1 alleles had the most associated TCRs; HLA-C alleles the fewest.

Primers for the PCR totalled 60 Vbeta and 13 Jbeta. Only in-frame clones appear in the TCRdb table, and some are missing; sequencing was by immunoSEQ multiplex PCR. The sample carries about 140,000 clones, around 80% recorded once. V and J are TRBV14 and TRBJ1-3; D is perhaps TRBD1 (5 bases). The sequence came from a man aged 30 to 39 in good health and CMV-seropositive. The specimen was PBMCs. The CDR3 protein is CASSHLEGSSGNTIYF. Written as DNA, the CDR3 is TGTGCCAGCAGCCATTTGGAGGGGTCATCTGGAAACACCATATATTTT.